These T cell receptor beta chains were read from a single sample in a study of cytomegalovirus exposure and HLA in healthy donors. The protocol was immunoSEQ multiplex PCR, while the TCRdb copy is restricted to in-frame clones and leaves out a portion. Among about 160,000 clones listed, 75% to 90% were seen once. The specimen sequenced was PBMCs. The source is a woman between 18 and 29 years old in good health and CMV-seronegative. Each CDR3 is given with its conserved first and last residue. The D gene is left open where the match is weak. The size entry is marked missing in some rows and otherwise reads once, few, many or a size class.

v_call	clone_size	d_call	j_call	cdr3_nt	cdr3_aa
TRBV6-5	-	TRBD1	TRBJ2-5	TGTGCCAGCCGCTTAACAGGGGAAGAGACCCAGTACTTC	CASRLTGEETQYF
TRBV5-1	once	TRBD1	TRBJ2-1	TGCGCCAGCAGCAACCGGGACAGGGGATACAATGAGCAGTTCTTC	CASSNRDRGYNEQFF
TRBV7-2	once	-	TRBJ2-7	TGTGCCAGCAGCTTAGAGGTCGGCGGGGGCGCTGGGGGGGAGCAGTACTTC	CASSLEVGGGAGGEQYF
TRBV2	-	-	TRBJ1-4	TGTGCCAGCAGTGAAAGGGGGGGACATCTGTTTTTT	CASSERGGHLFF
TRBV9	-	TRBD2	TRBJ2-3	TGTGCCAGCAGCGTGGTCGGGAGGGCCGGCGGCACAGATACGCAGTATTTT	CASSVVGRAGGTDTQYF
TRBV4-1	-	TRBD2	TRBJ2-7	TGCGCCAGCAGTCATCTGCCACTAGCGGCGTACGAGCAGTACTTC	CASSHLPLAAYEQYF
TRBV15	-	-	TRBJ1-3	TGTGCCACCAGCAGAGGGAAGGGTGGAGGCACCATATATTTT	CATSRGKGGGTIYF
TRBV7-3	-	TRBD2	TRBJ2-1	TGTGCCAGCAGCTTAACGGCGGGGGGCTACAATGAGCAGTTCTTC	CASSLTAGGYNEQFF
TRBV5-6	-	TRBD1	TRBJ1-2	TGTGCCAGCAGCTTAAGACAGGGGACTAACTATGGCTACACCTTC	CASSLRQGTNYGYTF
TRBV9	-	-	TRBJ2-1	TGTGCCAGCAGCGCTCGAACTGACAGTAACAATGAGCAGTTCTTC	CASSARTDSNNEQFF
TRBV7-9	-	-	TRBJ2-1	TGTGCCAGCAGCTTGTGGACTCTCAATGAGCAGTTCTTC	CASSLWTLNEQFF
TRBV7-3	-	-	TRBJ2-7	TGTGCCAGCAGCCCCAGCGGCGGGGCTCCCTACGAGCAGTACTTC	CASSPSGGAPYEQYF
TRBV27	once	-	TRBJ1-2	TGTGCCAGCAGTTCCCCAGGGGAGAACTATGGCTACACCTTC	CASSSPGENYGYTF
TRBV12-5	-	-	TRBJ2-1	TGTGCTAGTGGTTTGGTACTGAGCGATGAGCAGTTCTTC	CASGLVLSDEQFF
TRBV27	-	-	TRBJ1-1	TGTGCCAGCAGCGCGGGACCTAACTTTAACACTGAAGCTTTCTTT	CASSAGPNFNTEAFF
TRBV1	-	-	TRBJ2-3	TGCACCAGCAGCCAGGTCGTAGGGGGCAACCCGTCACCTTATAGCACAGATACGCAGTATTTT	CTSSQVVGGNPSPYSTDTQYF
TRBV30	-	-	TRBJ1-2	TGTGCCTGGACGCCTTGGCCTCTTAACTATGGCTACACCTTC	CAWTPWPLNYGYTF
TRBV27	-	TRBD1	TRBJ2-1	TGTGCCAGCAGTTTCACAGGGGAGAGGGAGCAGTTCTTC	CASSFTGEREQFF
TRBV19	-	TRBD1	TRBJ1-2	TGTGCCAGTAGTATAGACGGCCAGGGGGCATCCCACTCCTATGGCTACACCTTC	CASSIDGQGASHSYGYTF
TRBV5-1	-	-	TRBJ2-7	TGCGCCAGCACAAGTGGCAGGGTTGGTAACGAGCAGTACTTC	CASTSGRVGNEQYF
TRBV13	-	-	TRBJ1-1	TGTGCCAGCAACCGTAACAGGGTATACACTGAAGCTTTCTTT	CASNRNRVYTEAFF
TRBV18	-	TRBD1	TRBJ2-7	TGTGCCAGCTCACTCGTTGGGACAGTGGGCCACGAGCAGTACTTC	CASSLVGTVGHEQYF
TRBV19	-	-	TRBJ1-2	TGTGCCAGTAGGTGGACAGATGGCTACACCTTC	CASRWTDGYTF
TRBV7-6	-	-	TRBJ2-2	TGTGCCAGCAGCTCCCCCGGAGGGCAGGGCGGGGAGCTGTTTTTT	CASSSPGGQGGELFF
TRBV4-3	-	-	TRBJ2-3	TGCGCCAGCAGCCAAGATGGGGCCGAGGCAGATACGCAGTATTTT	CASSQDGAEADTQYF
TRBV4-2	few	-	TRBJ1-5	TGTGCCAGCAGCCAAGGGACAGAGAATCAGCCCCAGCATTTT	CASSQGTENQPQHF
TRBV11-3	-	TRBD2	TRBJ2-3	TGTGCCAGCAGCTTAGCTAGCGGGGGGGATGCAGATACGCAGTATTTT	CASSLASGGDADTQYF
TRBV4-1	-	-	TRBJ2-7	TGCGCCAGCAGCCAAGATCGGTCAGGGTTCAGCTCCTACGAGCAGTACTTC	CASSQDRSGFSSYEQYF
TRBV11-2	-	TRBD1	TRBJ2-7	TGTGCCAGCAGCCAGGGACAGGGGGGTTACGAGCAGTACTTC	CASSQGQGGYEQYF
TRBV29-1	-	TRBD1	TRBJ1-1	TGCAGCGGCGGACAGGTGAACACTGAAGCTTTCTTT	CSGGQVNTEAFF
TRBV4-2	-	-	TRBJ1-5	TGTGCCAGCAGCCAAGATGGAGGACAGCCCAATCAGCCCCAGCATTTT	CASSQDGGQPNQPQHF
TRBV2	-	TRBD1	TRBJ2-5	TGTGCCAGATCAGGGGGTCAGCAAGAGACCCAGTACTTC	CARSGGQQETQYF
TRBV2	-	TRBD2	TRBJ2-2	TGTGCCAGCAACGTTGGGGCTAGCGGGACCGCCGGGGAGCTGTTTTTT	CASNVGASGTAGELFF
TRBV9	-	-	TRBJ2-6	TGTGCCAGCAGCGGTTGGAGGGGGGCCAACGTCCTGACTTTC	CASSGWRGANVLTF
TRBV30	-	-	TRBJ1-3	TGTGCCTGGGGGAGTTCTGGAAACACCATATATTTT	CAWGSSGNTIYF
TRBV11-3	-	TRBD1	TRBJ2-7	TGTGCCAGCAGCTTAGAGACAGGGGCCGAGCAGTACTTC	CASSLETGAEQYF
TRBV7-2	-	TRBD2	TRBJ2-5	TGTGCCAGCAGCCCCCTATCTAGCGGGAGGGGGGAGACCCAGTACTTC	CASSPLSSGRGETQYF
TRBV5-1	-	-	TRBJ1-3	TGCGCCAGTACAGGTTCTGGAAACACCATATATTTT	CASTGSGNTIYF
TRBV19	-	-	TRBJ1-2	TGTGCCAGTAGTTCCGGGGACTTTGGCTACACCTTC	CASSSGDFGYTF
TRBV2	-	TRBD1	TRBJ1-5	TGTGCCAGCAGTGAGGGGACAGGGCGGCCCCAGCATTTT	CASSEGTGRPQHF
TRBV12-2	-	-	TRBJ2-1	TGTGCAAGTCGCTCACGACTAGTTAGCCGGCCCGATGAGCAGTTCTTC	CASRSRLVSRPDEQFF
TRBV18	once	TRBD2	TRBJ2-1	TGTGCCAGCTCACAAACTAGCGGGGATTCCAATGAGCAGTTCTTC	CASSQTSGDSNEQFF
TRBV10-2	-	TRBD1	TRBJ2-7	TGCGCCAGCAGCGAGACAGGGAATTACGAGCAGTACTTC	CASSETGNYEQYF
TRBV10-3	-	TRBD2	TRBJ2-3	TGTGCCATCAGTGAAGTAGCGGGGAACACAGATACGCAGTATTTT	CAISEVAGNTDTQYF
TRBV5-4	-	TRBD2	TRBJ2-3	TGTGCCAGCAGCTTGACACTTTCAGCGGGAGTAAGCACAGATACGCAGTATTTT	CASSLTLSAGVSTDTQYF
TRBV9	-	TRBD1	TRBJ1-2	TGTGCCAGCAGCGGAGCCCGGACAGGAGGGTATGGCTACACCTTC	CASSGARTGGYGYTF
TRBV7-2	-	TRBD2	TRBJ2-1	TGTGCCAGCAGCCCCCCCGGACTAGCGGGACAAGGGGGCGAGCAGTTCTTC	CASSPPGLAGQGGEQFF
TRBV27	-	TRBD1	TRBJ1-2	TGTGCCAGCAGTTTAGAACAGGGGCCCAGCTATGGCTACACCTTC	CASSLEQGPSYGYTF
TRBV19	-	TRBD1	TRBJ2-1	TGTGCCAGTAGTTTCTACGGACAGGGGCGGTTCGAAGGCTACAATGAGCAGTTCTTC	CASSFYGQGRFEGYNEQFF
TRBV4-1	-	-	TRBJ1-5	TGCGCCAGCAGCCAAGTGGACATGGGGTTTACCTTTAATCAGCCCCAGCATTTT	CASSQVDMGFTFNQPQHF
TRBV27	-	-	TRBJ1-2	TGTGCCAGCAGTCCCCCCGGGGTGGGCTATGGCTACACCTTC	CASSPPGVGYGYTF
TRBV14	-	-	TRBJ1-1	TGTGCCAGCAGTCCCAGGGGTGGGTGGACTGAAGCTTTCTTT	CASSPRGGWTEAFF